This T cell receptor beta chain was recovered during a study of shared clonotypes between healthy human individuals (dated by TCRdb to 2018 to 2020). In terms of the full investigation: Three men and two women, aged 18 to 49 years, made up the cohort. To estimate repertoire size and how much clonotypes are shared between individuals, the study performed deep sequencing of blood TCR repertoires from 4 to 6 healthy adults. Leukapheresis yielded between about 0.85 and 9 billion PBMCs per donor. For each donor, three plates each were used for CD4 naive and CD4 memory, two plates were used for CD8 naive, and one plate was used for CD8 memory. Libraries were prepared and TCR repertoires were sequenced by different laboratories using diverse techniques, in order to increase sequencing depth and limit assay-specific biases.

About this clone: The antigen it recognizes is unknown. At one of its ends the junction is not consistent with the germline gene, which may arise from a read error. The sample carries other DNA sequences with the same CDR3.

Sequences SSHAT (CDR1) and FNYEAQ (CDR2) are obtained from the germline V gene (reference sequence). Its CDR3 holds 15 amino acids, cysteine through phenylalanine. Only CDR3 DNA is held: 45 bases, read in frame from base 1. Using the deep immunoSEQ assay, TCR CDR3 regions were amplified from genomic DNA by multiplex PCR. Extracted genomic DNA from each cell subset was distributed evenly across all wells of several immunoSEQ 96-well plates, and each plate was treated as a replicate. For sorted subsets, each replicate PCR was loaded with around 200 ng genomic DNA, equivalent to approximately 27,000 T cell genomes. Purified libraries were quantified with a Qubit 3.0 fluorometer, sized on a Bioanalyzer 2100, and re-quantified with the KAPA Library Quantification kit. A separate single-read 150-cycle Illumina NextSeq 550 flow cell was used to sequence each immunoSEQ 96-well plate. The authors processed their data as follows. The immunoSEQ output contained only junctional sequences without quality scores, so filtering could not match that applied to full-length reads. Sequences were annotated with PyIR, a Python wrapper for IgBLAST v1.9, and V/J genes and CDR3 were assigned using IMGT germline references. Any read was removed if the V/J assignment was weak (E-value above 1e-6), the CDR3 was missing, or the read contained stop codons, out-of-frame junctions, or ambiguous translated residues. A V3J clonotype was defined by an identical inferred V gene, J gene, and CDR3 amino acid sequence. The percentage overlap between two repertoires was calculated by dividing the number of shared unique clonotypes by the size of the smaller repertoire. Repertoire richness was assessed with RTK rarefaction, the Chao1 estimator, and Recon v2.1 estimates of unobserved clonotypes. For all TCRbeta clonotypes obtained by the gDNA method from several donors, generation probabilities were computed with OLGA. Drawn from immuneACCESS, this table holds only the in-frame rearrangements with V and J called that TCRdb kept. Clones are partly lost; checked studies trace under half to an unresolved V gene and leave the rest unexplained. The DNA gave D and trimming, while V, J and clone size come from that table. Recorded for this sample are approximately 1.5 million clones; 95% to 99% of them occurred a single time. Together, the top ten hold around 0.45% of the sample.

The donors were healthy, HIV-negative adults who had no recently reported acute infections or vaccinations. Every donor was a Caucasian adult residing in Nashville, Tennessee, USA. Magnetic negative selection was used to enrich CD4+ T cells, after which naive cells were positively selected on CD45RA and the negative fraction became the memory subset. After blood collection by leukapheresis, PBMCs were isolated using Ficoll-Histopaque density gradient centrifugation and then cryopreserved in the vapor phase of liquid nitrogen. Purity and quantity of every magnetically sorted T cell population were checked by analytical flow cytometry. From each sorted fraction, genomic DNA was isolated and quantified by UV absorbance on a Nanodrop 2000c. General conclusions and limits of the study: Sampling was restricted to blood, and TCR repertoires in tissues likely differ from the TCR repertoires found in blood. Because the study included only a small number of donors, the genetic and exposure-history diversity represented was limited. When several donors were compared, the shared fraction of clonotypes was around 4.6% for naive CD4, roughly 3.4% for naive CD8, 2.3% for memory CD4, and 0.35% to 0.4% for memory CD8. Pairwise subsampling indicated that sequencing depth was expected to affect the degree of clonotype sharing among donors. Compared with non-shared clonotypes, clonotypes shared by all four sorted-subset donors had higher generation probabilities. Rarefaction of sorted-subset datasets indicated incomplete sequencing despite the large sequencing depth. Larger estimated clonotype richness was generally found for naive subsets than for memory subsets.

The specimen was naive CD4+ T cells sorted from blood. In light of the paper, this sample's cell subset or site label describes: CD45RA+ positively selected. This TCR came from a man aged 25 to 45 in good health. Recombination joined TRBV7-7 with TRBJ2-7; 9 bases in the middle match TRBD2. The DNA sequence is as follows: TGTGCTAGCAGCTCGGGGCTAGCGGGAAACCACGAGCAGTACTTC. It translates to CASSSGLAGNHEQYF.